This passage covers 27 T cell receptor beta chains from one sample sequenced in a study of shared clonotypes between healthy human individuals. The protocol was immunoSEQ multiplex PCR, while the TCRdb copy is restricted to in-frame clones and leaves out a portion. Of about a million clones listed, 65% to 75% are singletons. The sequenced material came from memory CD4+ T cells sorted from blood. As to subset: CD45RA-negative fraction. The receptor set was obtained from a man aged 18 to 29 in good health.

The rearrangement joins TRBV4-1 to TRBJ2-1; D not resolved. The CDR3 spans 13 residues. Germline V gene lookup returns CDR1 MGHRA and CDR2 YSYEKL. V gave up 4 bases and J gave up 9 bases, with 13 bases separating them. The CDR3 loop reads CASSLRASSEQFF. In DNA, the CDR3 is TGCGCCAGCAGCCTTCGGGCCTCCAGTGAGCAGTTCTTC.

In DNA form, the CDR3 reads TGTGCCAGCAGCGGGGTGTGGGGGACTGAAGCTTTCTTT. Encoded protein: CASSGVWGTEAFF. The chain combines TRBV9 with TRBJ1-1, with D possibly TRBD1 on 5 matching bases. CDR3 length: 13 amino acids. Deletions cut 3 bases from V and 5 bases from J, with 11 bases between. In germline, CDR1 is SGDLS, CDR2 YYNGEE.

The chain uses TRBV6-5 and TRBJ2-2; D remains unclear. The CDR3 is made up of 13 amino acids. Trimming removed 6 bases at V and 0 bases at J, with 5 bases between. Per germline, CDR1 MNHEY and CDR2 SVGAGI. The CDR3 DNA sequence: TGTGCCAGCAGCGCTACGAACACCGGGGAGCTGTTTTTT. Translation: CASSATNTGELFF.

The chain recombines TRBV6-1 with TRBJ2-7, with TRBD1 matching over 8 bases. Looked up from germline, CDR1 is MNHNS and CDR2 is SASEGT. The CDR3 has 15 amino acids. Trimming at V came to 7 bases and at J to 3 bases, leaving 11 bases not matched to a gene. The CDR3 nucleotides read TGTGCCAGCAAACAGGGGGAGAATATTTACTACGAGCAGTACTTC. Translation: CASKQGENIYYEQYF.

This clone was found a few times. The chain recombines TRBV2 with TRBJ2-1, with a tentative D call TRBD2 (6 bases). Trimming removed 4 bases from V and 9 bases from J, with 13 bases in between. Germline assignment: CDR1 SNHLY and CDR2 FYNNEI. The CDR3 is 13 residues long. The CDR3 sequence is CASSGVGGPEQFF. The CDR3 DNA reads as TGTGCCAGCAGTGGAGTCGGGGGTCCTGAGCAGTTCTTC.

This chain uses TRBV7-8 with TRBJ2-1, with 7 nucleotides matching TRBD2. The germline gives CDR1 SGHVS, CDR2 FQNEAQ. This CDR3 region has 14 residues. Trimming removed 2 bases from V and 10 bases from J; junction bases left unmatched: 8. This chain's CDR3 is CASSLRETSNEQFF. In DNA, the CDR3 is TGTGCCAGCAGCTTACGTGAGACTAGCAACGAGCAGTTCTTC.

This clone was recorded a few times. The chain is built from TRBV7-9 and TRBJ1-2, with a possible D match to TRBD1 (5 bases). Germline CDR1 and CDR2: SEHNR and FQNEAQ (reference sequence). The ends were cut back, 5 bases at V and 2 bases at J, with 21 bases in the middle. There are 17 residues in the CDR3. This chain's CDR3 is CASSPSALTEENYGYTF. In nucleotides, the CDR3 is TGTGCCAGCAGCCCGTCAGCCTTGACAGAGGAGAACTATGGCTACACCTTC.

The chain has TRBV15 and TRBJ1-4; D may be TRBD1 (5 bases). The V gene lost 0 bases and the J gene lost 0 bases, with 11 bases spanning the gap. The CDR3 loop spans 17 amino acids. The germline V gene has CDR1 LNHNV and CDR2 YYDKDF (reference sequence). The CDR3 region has the DNA TGTGCCACCAGCAGAGATCCTAGCAGGGCAACTAATGAAAAACTGTTTTTT. Encoded protein: CATSRDPSRATNEKLFF.

V gene TRBV30 combines with J gene TRBJ2-7; 7 bases align to TRBD1. V was clipped by 4 bases and J by 2 bases; unmatched bases: 5. This CDR3 comprises 13 residues. CDR1 is GTSNPN and CDR2 is SVGIG in the germline V gene (reference sequence). CDR3 amino acids: CAWKGDSPYEQYF. The CDR3 region has the DNA TGTGCCTGGAAAGGGGACAGCCCCTACGAGCAGTACTTC.

This clone occurred a few times. The same CDR3 also results from other DNA sequences found in this sample. V usage is TRBV2 and J usage is TRBJ2-7, with a possible D match to TRBD1 (5 bases). The CDR3 has 13 amino acids. The germline V and J ends were trimmed by 6 bases and 0 bases, with 9 bases remaining between them. Germline values: CDR1 SNHLY, CDR2 FYNNEI. The DNA for the CDR3 is TGTGCCAGCAGACCCGACAGCTCCTACGAGCAGTACTTC. Translated: CASRPDSSYEQYF. Complete variable domain (other parts from reference TRBV2 and TRBJ2-7): EPEVTQTPSHQVTQMGQEVILRCVPISNHLYFYWYRQILGQKVEFLVSFYNNEISEKSEIFDDQFSVERPDGSNFTLKIRSTKLEDSAMYFCASRPDSSYEQYFGPGTRLTVT.

This clone occurred once. This chain joins TRBV9 and TRBJ1-4; 7 bases are a match to TRBD1. The CDR3 spans 20 residues. The germline V gene has CDR1 SGDLS and CDR2 YYNGEE. With V trimmed by 3 bases and J by 0 bases, 17 bases remained unmatched. CDR3: CASSGRQIPGQKATNEKLFF. The CDR3, as DNA: TGTGCCAGCAGCGGACGGCAAATTCCGGGACAGAAGGCAACTAATGAAAAACTGTTTTTT.

As regards this clone: At one of its ends the junction is not consistent with the germline gene, which may arise from a read error. The rearrangement joins TRBV5-1 to TRBJ2-5, with no clear D. The germline V gene encodes CDR1 SGHRS and CDR2 YFSETQ. This CDR3 comprises 14 residues. The CDR3 loop is CASSLVPSQEAQYF. CDR3 nucleotide sequence: TGCGCCAGCAGCTTGGTCCCCAGCCAAGAGGCCCAGTACTTC.

The gene calls are TRBV30 and TRBJ1-3, with D unresolved. The length of the CDR3 is 13 residues. V was shortened by 2 bases and J by 0 bases, with 5 bases between the two germline ends. Germline V gene sequence: CDR1 GTSNPN, CDR2 SVGIG (reference sequence). Here the CDR3 reads CAWSMDSGNTIYF. CDR3 in DNA: TGTGCCTGGAGTATGGACTCTGGAAACACCATATATTTT.

As for this clone: Additional DNA sequences in this sample encode the identical CDR3. The J gene is TRBJ2-5, the V gene TRBV5-1; D is tentatively TRBD1 or TRBD2 (6 bases each). This CDR3 is 15 amino acids long. V was pared by 4 bases and J by 2 bases, with 15 bases between. Germline CDR1 is SGHRS and CDR2 is YFSETQ. Here the CDR3 DNA reads TGCGCCAGCAGCCCCGGGGGCTCTTCACAAGAGACCCAGTACTTC. It yields the protein CASSPGGSSQETQYF. The full variable domain, in which reference TRBV5-1 and TRBJ2-5 provide the parts outside the CDR3, is KAGVTQTPRYLIKTRGQQVTLSCSPISGHRSVSWYQQTPGQGLQFLFEYFSETQRNKGNFPGRFSGRQFSNSRSEMNVSTLELGDSALYLCASSPGGSSQETQYFGPGTRLLVL.

There are a few counts of this clone. Other DNA sequences in the same sample also yield this CDR3. The CDR3 is CASSLAVRTDTQYF. CDR3 coding DNA: TGTGCCAGCAGCTTAGCTGTTCGCACAGATACGCAGTATTTT. This rearrangement joins TRBV11-1 to TRBJ2-3; D gene ambiguous. The V gene's germline CDR1 is SGHAT and CDR2 FQDESV (reference sequence). CDR3 length: 14 amino acids. V lost 0 bases and J lost 1, with 5 bases in between. Complete variable domain (other parts from reference TRBV11-1 and TRBJ2-3): EAEVAQSPRYKITEKSQAVAFWCDPISGHATLYWYRQILGQGPELLVQFQDESVVDDSQLPKDRFSAERLKGVDSTLKIQPAELGDSAMYLCASSLAVRTDTQYFGPGTRLTVL.

This clone appeared a few times. This chain connects TRBV5-8 to TRBJ1-1; D is ambiguous. CDR3 length: 12 residues. V dropped 5 bases and J dropped 5 bases, with 10 bases sitting between them. Germline CDR1 and CDR2: SGHTS and YDEGEE. CDR3: CASSRAWTEAFF. The CDR3 nucleotides read TGTGCCAGCAGTAGAGCCTGGACTGAAGCTTTCTTT.

This clone was observed many times. V is TRBV27 and J is TRBJ2-1; 15 bases match TRBD2. The CDR3 sequence is 18 residues long. Germline-derived CDR1 and CDR2 are MNHEY and SMNVEV (reference sequence). V gave up 5 bases and J gave up 7 bases; unmatched junction bases: 12. CDR3 in amino acids: CASSLYGTSGRPGNEQFF. The CDR3 region has the DNA TGTGCCAGCAGTCTCTACGGGACTAGCGGGAGGCCCGGGAATGAGCAGTTCTTC.

Notes on this clone: Other DNA variants within this sample encode the same CDR3. This chain connects TRBV7-6 to TRBJ1-1; a weak D match, TRBD1 (5 bases). V was trimmed by 5 bases and J by 1 base, leaving 8 bases between them. The CDR3 contains 13 residues. Germline lookup yields CDR1 SGHVS and CDR2 FNYEAQ. CDR3 bases: TGTGCCAGCAGCCAACAGGAGAACACTGAAGCTTTCTTT. Translated: CASSQQENTEAFF.

The gene calls are TRBV5-6 and TRBJ1-3; TRBD1 matches 8 bases. The trim removed 3 bases at V and 0 bases at J, leaving 5 bases unmatched. The germline V gene encodes CDR1 SGHDT and CDR2 YYEEEE. The CDR3 runs to 16 residues. The CDR3 sequence is CASSSGTGLSGNTIYF. CDR3 in DNA: TGTGCCAGCAGCTCCGGGACAGGACTCTCTGGAAACACCATATATTTT.

This chain uses TRBV12-5 with TRBJ1-5; 8 bases map to TRBD1. J was trimmed by 7 bases and V by 1 base; bases with no gene match: 3. CDR3 size: 14 residues. Germline CDR1 is LGHNT and CDR2 is FRNRAP. CDR3 bases: TGTGCTAGTGGTTTGGGACAGGGGCGCCAGCCCCAGCATTTT. It is translated as CASGLGQGRQPQHF.

This clone occurred once. This CDR3 is also generated by other DNA sequences in the sample. This chain joins TRBV9 and TRBJ2-7; no clear D. The CDR3 is 10 amino acids. Germline CDR1 SGDLS, CDR2 YYNGEE. V was trimmed by 2 bases and J by 4 bases, leaving 1 base between them. CDR3 sequence reads: CASSVYEQYF. CDR3 DNA: TGTGCCAGCAGCGTTTACGAGCAGTACTTC.

A word on this clone: The same CDR3 can be traced to other DNA sequences in this sample. V and J are TRBV7-9 and TRBJ2-1; tentative D call: TRBD1 (5 bases). The CDR3 is made up of 15 amino acids. CDR1 SEHNR and CDR2 FQNEAQ come from the germline V gene (reference sequence). V was clipped by 2 bases and J by 0 bases, with 8 bases between them. The CDR3 protein is CASSLQGSSYNEQFF. CDR3 DNA sequence: TGTGCCAGCAGCTTACAGGGTAGCTCCTACAATGAGCAGTTCTTC. Full variable domain (rest looked up from reference TRBV7-9 and TRBJ2-1): DTGVSQNPRHKITKRGQNVTFRCDPISEHNRLYWYRQTLGQGPEFLTYFQNEAQLEKSRLLSDRFSAERPKGSFSTLEIQRTEQGDSAMYLCASSLQGSSYNEQFFGPGTRLTVL.

The rearrangement links TRBV5-1 to TRBJ1-2, with unresolved D. The CDR3 is 12 residues long. Germline assignment: CDR1 SGHRS and CDR2 YFSETQ. Trimming took 6 bases from V and 4 from J, leaving 10 bases between them. The DNA of the CDR3 is TGCGCCAGCAACGAGGGAGGCTATGGCTACACCTTC. Its translation: CASNEGGYGYTF. Complete variable domain (other parts from reference TRBV5-1 and TRBJ1-2): KAGVTQTPRYLIKTRGQQVTLSCSPISGHRSVSWYQQTPGQGLQFLFEYFSETQRNKGNFPGRFSGRQFSNSRSEMNVSTLELGDSALYLCASNEGGYGYTFGSGTRLTVV.

This chain connects TRBV28 to TRBJ1-1; D unclear. In germline, CDR1 is MDHEN, CDR2 SYDVKM. CDR3 length: 13 amino acids. Trimming removed 2 bases from V and 6 bases from J, with 10 bases in between. CDR3 residues: CASSLQPGSEAFF. CDR3 DNA: TGTGCCAGCAGTTTACAACCGGGCTCTGAAGCTTTCTTT.

The genes are TRBV6-1 and TRBJ2-5; D gene unclear. V lost 4 bases and J 5 bases, leaving 14 bases between the germline ends. CDR1 is MNHNS and CDR2 is SASEGT in the germline V gene. The CDR3 contains 14 residues. This CDR3 reads CASSVTRGRETQYF. The CDR3 DNA is TGTGCCAGCAGTGTAACGCGAGGTCGGGAGACCCAGTACTTC.

This clone has just a few counts. The chain carries TRBV27 and TRBJ2-2; 9 bases are shared with TRBD2. This CDR3 has 17 amino acids. From germline, CDR1 is MNHEY and CDR2 SMNVEV (reference sequence). The V gene end was trimmed by 7 bases and the J gene end by 1 base; junction bases not matched to a gene: 10. The CDR3 sequence is CASKFRGTSQNTGELFF. CDR3 sequence (DNA): TGTGCCAGCAAGTTTCGGGGGACTAGCCAGAACACCGGGGAGCTGTTTTTT.

In its sample, this clone was seen once. The rearrangement links TRBV10-3 to TRBJ2-5; perhaps TRBD1 as D (6 bases). V was shortened by 8 bases and J by 0 bases, with 10 bases between the two germline ends. This CDR3 region has 13 residues. Germline V gene lookup returns CDR1 ENHRY and CDR2 SYGVKD. CDR3 sequence reads: CAIAQGYQETQYF. CDR3 nucleotide sequence: TGTGCCATCGCGCAGGGGTACCAAGAGACCCAGTACTTC.